The 6 T cell receptor beta chains below come from one sample, sequenced in a study of T cell responses to AZD1222 COVID-19 vaccine. Only in-frame clones appear in the TCRdb table, and some are missing; sequencing was by immunoSEQ multiplex PCR. The profile shows over 110,000 clones, 85% to 95% of them singletons. This specimen consisted of peripheral blood, obtained on day 0 of AZD1222 vaccination. The receptors were gathered from an adult in good health.

The chain carries TRBV7-9 and TRBJ2-7; D not resolved. Germline V lookup: CDR1 SEHNR, CDR2 FQNEAQ (reference sequence). V was pared by 5 bases and J by 3 bases, with 20 bases between. This CDR3 region has 16 residues. CDR3 nucleotide sequence: TGTGCCAGCAGCCCAGATCGGTGGAAGCCTTTCTACGAGCAGTACTTC. Its protein product is CASSPDRWKPFYEQYF.

The chain uses TRBV19 and TRBJ2-1, with D possibly being TRBD2 (6 bases). Germline values: CDR1 LNHDA, CDR2 SQIVND (reference sequence). The CDR3 contains 15 residues. Deletions cut 6 bases from V and 2 bases from J, with 14 bases between. The CDR3 DNA reads as TGTGCCAGTAGACGGGCGGGAAACCCCTACAATGAGCAGTTCTTC. Encoded protein: CASRRAGNPYNEQFF.

The rearrangement uses TRBV7-2 and TRBJ2-3; D is ambiguous. This CDR3 is built from 13 residues. The V end lost 2 bases, the J end lost 5 bases, and 8 bases lay between the germline ends. CDR1 and CDR2 from the germline V gene are SGHTA and FQGNSA. CDR3 sequence: CASSLYGVDTQYF. The CDR3 region has the DNA TGTGCCAGCAGCTTATACGGAGTAGATACGCAGTATTTT.

This sequence joins TRBV7-2 and TRBJ2-1; 7 nucleotides agree with TRBD2. The junction had 3 bases not matched to a gene; V was cut back by 4 bases and J by 0 bases. This CDR3 has 15 amino acids. Per germline, CDR1 SGHTA and CDR2 FQGNSA. The CDR3 reads CASSYLADSYNEQFF. The CDR3 DNA reads TGTGCCAGCAGCTACCTAGCGGACTCCTACAATGAGCAGTTCTTC. The full variable domain, in which reference TRBV7-2 and TRBJ2-1 provide the parts outside the CDR3, is GAGVSQSPSNKVTEKGKDVELRCDPISGHTALYWYRQSLGQGLEFLIYFQGNSAPDKSGLPSDRFSAERTGGSVSTLTIQRTQQEDSAVYLCASSYLADSYNEQFFGPGTRLTVL.

The chain recombines TRBV4-1 with TRBJ1-2, with a weak D call TRBD1 (6 bases). Germline V gene data show CDR1 as MGHRA and CDR2 as YSYEKL. The CDR3 runs to 15 residues. The germline V and J ends were trimmed by 1 base and 5 bases, with 14 bases remaining between them. CDR3 nucleotide sequence: TGCGCCAGCAGCCAAGGGTTCGGGGGGGCTTATGGCTACACCTTC. Its translation: CASSQGFGGAYGYTF.

CDR3 sequence reads: CASSFRGQSYEQYF. CDR3 in DNA: TGTGCCAGCAGCTTTAGGGGGCAGTCCTACGAGCAGTACTTC. The genes are TRBV7-6 and TRBJ2-7, with 7 bases identical to TRBD1. Germline lookup yields CDR1 SGHVS and CDR2 FNYEAQ. The CDR3 has 14 residues. V was clipped by 3 bases and J by 1 base; unmatched bases: 3.